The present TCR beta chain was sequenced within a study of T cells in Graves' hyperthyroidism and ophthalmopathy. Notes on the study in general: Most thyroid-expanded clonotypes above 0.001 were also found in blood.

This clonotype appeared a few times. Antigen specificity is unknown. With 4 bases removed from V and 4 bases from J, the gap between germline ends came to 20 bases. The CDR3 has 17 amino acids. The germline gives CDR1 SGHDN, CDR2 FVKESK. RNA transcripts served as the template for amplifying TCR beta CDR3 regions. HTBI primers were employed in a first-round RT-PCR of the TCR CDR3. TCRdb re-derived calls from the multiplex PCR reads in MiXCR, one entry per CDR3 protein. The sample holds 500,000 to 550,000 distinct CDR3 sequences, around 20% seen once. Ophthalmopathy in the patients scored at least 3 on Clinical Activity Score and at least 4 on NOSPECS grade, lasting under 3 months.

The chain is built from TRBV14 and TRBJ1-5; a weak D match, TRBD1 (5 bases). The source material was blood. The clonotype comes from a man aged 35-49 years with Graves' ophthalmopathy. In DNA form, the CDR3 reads TGTGCCAGCAGCCGAATCAGGGAAAGAATAGCAAATCAGCCCCAGCATTTT. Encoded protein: CASSRIRERIANQPQHF. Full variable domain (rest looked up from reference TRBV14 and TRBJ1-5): EAGVTQFPSHSVIEKGQTVTLRCDPISGHDNLYWYRRVMGKEIKFLLHFVKESKQDESGMPNNRFLAERTGGTYSTLKVQPAELEDSGVYFCASSRIRERIANQPQHFGDGTRLSIL.